The source of this T cell receptor (beta chain) is a study (dated by TCRdb to 2015 to 2016). CDR1 and CDR2, looked up from the germline V gene (reference sequence), are DFQATT and SNEGSKA. From the cysteine through the phenylalanine, the CDR3 covers 11 amino acids. Kept here is only the CDR3 DNA, which spans 33 bases and is read in frame from base 1. The trim is 5 bases for V and 9 bases for J, with a gap of 8 bases between the germline ends. This clonotype was observed a handful of times. The antigen this receptor binds is unknown. No per-base quality is available; no much larger clone lies one base away. Library method: RT-PCR. The run used an Illumina MiSeq. TCRdb reprocessing: public reads trimmed at Q25 with fastp, clones called with MiXCR, in-frame beta chains kept. CDR3 protein sequences are deduplicated, and each keeps its most common genes and DNA. This sample comprises around 700,000 distinct CDR3 sequences, approximately 14% of them detected only once. The ten largest clonotypes hold 3.6% of the sample.

The sequence joins TRBV20-1 to TRBJ1-6; a confident D gene designation cannot be given. This TCR came from a female donor in good health, serving as a healthy control. The sample was memory CD4+ T cells from blood. The CDR3 corresponds to CSAQLGSPLHF. In nucleotides, the sequence is TGCAGTGCTCAATTGGGTTCACCCCTCCACTTT.